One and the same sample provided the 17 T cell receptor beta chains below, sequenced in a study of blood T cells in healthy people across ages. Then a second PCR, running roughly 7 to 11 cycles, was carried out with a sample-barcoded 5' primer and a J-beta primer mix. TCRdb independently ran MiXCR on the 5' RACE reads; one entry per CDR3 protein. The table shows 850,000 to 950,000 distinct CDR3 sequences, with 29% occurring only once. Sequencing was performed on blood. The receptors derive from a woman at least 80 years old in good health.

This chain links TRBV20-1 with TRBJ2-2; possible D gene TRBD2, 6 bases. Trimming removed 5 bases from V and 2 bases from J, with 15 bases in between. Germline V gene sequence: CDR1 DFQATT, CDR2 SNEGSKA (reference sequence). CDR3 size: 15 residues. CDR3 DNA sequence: TGCAGTGCTTCCCCGGGGGTCGCTAACACCGGGGAGCTGTTTTTT. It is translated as CSASPGVANTGELFF.

The DNA for the CDR3 is TGTGCCAGCAGCCAAGGCTACGGGACAGACAATGAGCAGTTCTTC. The encoded protein is CASSQGYGTDNEQFF. The chain employs TRBV4-2 and TRBJ2-1; 7 positions agree with TRBD1. CDR3 length equals 15 residues. Germline CDR1 LGHNA, CDR2 YNFKEQ. The V gene end was trimmed by 1 base and the J gene end by 5 bases; junction bases not matched to a gene: 5.

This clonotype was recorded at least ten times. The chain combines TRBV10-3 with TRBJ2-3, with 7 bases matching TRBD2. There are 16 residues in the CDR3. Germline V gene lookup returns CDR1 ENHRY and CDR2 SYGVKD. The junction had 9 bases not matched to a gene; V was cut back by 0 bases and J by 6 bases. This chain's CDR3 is CAISESTSSVKDTQYF. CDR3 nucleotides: TGTGCCATCAGTGAGTCGACTAGCTCGGTTAAGGATACGCAGTATTTT.

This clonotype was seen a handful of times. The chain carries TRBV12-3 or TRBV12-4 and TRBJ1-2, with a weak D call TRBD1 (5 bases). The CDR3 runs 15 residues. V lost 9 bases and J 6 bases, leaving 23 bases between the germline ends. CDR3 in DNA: TGTGCCAGTTACTGGGGGGGGGAATACAGCCATGGCTACACCTTC. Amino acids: CASYWGGEYSHGYTF.

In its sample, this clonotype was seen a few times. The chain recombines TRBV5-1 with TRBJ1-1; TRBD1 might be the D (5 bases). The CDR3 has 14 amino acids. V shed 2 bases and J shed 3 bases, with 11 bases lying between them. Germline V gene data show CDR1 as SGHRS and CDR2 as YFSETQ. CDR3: CASSFIRGDTEAFF. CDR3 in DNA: TGCGCCAGCAGCTTTATTAGAGGGGACACTGAAGCTTTCTTT.

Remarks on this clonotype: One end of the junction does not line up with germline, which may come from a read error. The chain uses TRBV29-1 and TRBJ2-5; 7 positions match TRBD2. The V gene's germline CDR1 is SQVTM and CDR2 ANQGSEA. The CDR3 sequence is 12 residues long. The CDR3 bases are TGTAGCGTTGTAGGGGACTACAATGAGCAGTACTTC. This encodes CSVVGDYNEQYF.

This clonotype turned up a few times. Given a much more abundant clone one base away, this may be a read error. This CDR3 reads CSVASTGTDTQYF. DNA for the CDR3: TGCAGCGTTGCTTCCACAGGGACAGATACGCAGTATTTT. The J gene is TRBJ2-3, the V gene TRBV29-1; the D gene is possibly TRBD1 (6 bases). The germline V and J ends were trimmed by 4 bases and 3 bases, with 11 bases remaining between them. The length of the CDR3 is 13 residues. Germline CDR1 SQVTM, CDR2 ANQGSEA.

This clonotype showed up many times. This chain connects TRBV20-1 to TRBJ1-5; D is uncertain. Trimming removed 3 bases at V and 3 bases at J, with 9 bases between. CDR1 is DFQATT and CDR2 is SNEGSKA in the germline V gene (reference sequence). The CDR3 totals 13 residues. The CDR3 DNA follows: TGCAGTGCTAGGTCGGTTAACAATCAGCCCCAGCATTTT. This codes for CSARSVNNQPQHF.

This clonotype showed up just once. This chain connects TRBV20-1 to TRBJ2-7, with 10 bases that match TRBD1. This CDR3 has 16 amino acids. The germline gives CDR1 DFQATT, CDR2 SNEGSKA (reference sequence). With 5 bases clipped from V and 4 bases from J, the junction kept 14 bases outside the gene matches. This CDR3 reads CSACPATGGSFYEQYF. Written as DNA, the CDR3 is TGCAGTGCTTGTCCCGCGACAGGGGGCAGCTTTTACGAGCAGTACTTC.

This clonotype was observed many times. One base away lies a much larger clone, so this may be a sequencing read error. The CDR3 nucleotides read TGTGCCAGCAGCCCCACGGGGCCTTCTGGGGCCAACGTCCGGACTTTC. Its protein product is CASSPTGPSGANVRTF. The chain is built from TRBV7-2 and TRBJ2-6, with D perhaps given as TRBD1 or TRBD2 (5 bases each). CDR1 and CDR2 (germline): SGHTA, FQGNSA. This CDR3 has 16 amino acids.

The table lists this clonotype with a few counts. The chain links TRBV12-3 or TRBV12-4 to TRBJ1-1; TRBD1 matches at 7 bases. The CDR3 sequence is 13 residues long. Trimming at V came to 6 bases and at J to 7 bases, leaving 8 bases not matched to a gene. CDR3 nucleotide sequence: TGTGCCAGCAGACTCGACAGGGTAATTGAAGCTTTCTTT. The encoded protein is CASRLDRVIEAFF.

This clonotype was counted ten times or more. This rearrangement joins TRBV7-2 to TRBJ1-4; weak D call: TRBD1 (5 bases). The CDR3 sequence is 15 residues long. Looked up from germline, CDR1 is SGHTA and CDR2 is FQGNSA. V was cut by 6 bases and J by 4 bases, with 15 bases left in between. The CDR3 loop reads CASRAGPSVNEKLFF. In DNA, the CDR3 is TGTGCCAGCAGGGCGGGACCGTCGGTTAATGAAAAACTGTTTTTT.

The CDR3 DNA sequence: TGCAGTGCTAGGACACACACCGGGGAGCTGTTTTTT. Its translation: CSARTHTGELFF. The genes are TRBV20-1 and TRBJ2-2; no reliable D call. The CDR3 has 12 amino acids. Germline assignment: CDR1 DFQATT and CDR2 SNEGSKA (reference sequence). Trimming pared 3 bases from V and 3 bases from J, leaving 5 bases between.

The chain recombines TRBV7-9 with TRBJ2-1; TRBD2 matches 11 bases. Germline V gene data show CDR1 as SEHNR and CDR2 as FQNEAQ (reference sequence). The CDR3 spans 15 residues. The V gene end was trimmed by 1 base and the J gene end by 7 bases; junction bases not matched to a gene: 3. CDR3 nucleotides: TGTGCCAGCAGCTTAGAAGTAGCGGGGGGGAATGAGCAGTTCTTC. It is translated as CASSLEVAGGNEQFF.

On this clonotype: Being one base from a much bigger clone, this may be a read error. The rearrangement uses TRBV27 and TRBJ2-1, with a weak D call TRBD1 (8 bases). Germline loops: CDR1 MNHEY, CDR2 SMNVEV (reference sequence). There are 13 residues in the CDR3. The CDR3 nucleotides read TGTGCCAGCAACAGACAGGGGAGGGGTGAGCAGGTCTTC. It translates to CASNRQGRGEQVF.

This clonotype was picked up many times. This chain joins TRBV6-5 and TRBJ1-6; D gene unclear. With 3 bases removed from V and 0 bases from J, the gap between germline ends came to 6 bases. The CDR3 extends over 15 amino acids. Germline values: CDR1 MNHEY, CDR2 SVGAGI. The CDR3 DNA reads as TGTGCCAGCAGTTATTCGGGCTCCTATAATTCACCCCTCCACTTT. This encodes CASSYSGSYNSPLHF.

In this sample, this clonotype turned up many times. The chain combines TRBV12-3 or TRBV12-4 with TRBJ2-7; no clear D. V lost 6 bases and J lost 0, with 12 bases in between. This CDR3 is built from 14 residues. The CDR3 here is CASSQDIVSYEQYF. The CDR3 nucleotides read TGTGCCAGCAGCCAAGACATTGTCTCCTACGAGCAGTACTTC.